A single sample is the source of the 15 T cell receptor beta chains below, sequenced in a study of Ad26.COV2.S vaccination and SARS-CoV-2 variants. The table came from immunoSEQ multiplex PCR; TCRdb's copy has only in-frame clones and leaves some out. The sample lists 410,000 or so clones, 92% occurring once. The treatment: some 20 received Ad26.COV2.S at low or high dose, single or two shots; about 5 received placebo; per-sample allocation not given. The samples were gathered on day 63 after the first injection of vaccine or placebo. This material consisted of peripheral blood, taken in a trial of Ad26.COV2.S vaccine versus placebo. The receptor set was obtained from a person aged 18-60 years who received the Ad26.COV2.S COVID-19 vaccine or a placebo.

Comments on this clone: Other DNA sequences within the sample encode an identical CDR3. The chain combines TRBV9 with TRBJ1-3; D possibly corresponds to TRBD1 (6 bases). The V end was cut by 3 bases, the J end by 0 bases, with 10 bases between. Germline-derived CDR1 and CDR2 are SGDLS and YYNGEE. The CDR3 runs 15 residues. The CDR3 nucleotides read TGTGCCAGCAGCGACACAGGGTTCTCTGGAAACACCATATATTTT. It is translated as CASSDTGFSGNTIYF.

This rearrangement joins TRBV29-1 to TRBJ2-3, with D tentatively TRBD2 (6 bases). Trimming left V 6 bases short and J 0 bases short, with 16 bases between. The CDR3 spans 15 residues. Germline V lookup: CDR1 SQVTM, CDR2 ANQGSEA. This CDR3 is CSVAFPGDSTDTQYF. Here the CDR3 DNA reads TGCAGCGTAGCTTTCCCGGGGGACAGCACAGATACGCAGTATTTT.

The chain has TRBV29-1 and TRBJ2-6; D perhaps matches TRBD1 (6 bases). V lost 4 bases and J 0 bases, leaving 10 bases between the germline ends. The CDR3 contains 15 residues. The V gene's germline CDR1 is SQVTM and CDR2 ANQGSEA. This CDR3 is CSVATGLSGANVLTF. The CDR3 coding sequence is TGCAGCGTTGCCACAGGGCTCTCTGGGGCCAACGTCCTGACTTTC.

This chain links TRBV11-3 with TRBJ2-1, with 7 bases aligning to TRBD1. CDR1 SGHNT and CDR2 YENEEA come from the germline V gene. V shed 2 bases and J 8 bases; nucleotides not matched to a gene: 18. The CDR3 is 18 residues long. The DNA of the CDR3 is TGTGCCAGCAGCTTAAAACGTGCGTGGACAGGTGTTATCGATGAGCAGTTCTTC. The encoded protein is CASSLKRAWTGVIDEQFF.

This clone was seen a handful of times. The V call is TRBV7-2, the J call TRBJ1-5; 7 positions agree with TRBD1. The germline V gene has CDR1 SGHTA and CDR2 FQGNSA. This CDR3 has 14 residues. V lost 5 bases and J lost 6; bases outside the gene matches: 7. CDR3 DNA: TGTGCCAGCAGCAGACAGGGAGGGGCTCAGCCCCAGCATTTT. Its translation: CASSRQGGAQPQHF. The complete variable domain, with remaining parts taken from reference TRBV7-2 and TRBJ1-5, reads GAGVSQSPSNKVTEKGKDVELRCDPISGHTALYWYRQSLGQGLEFLIYFQGNSAPDKSGLPSDRFSAERTGGSVSTLTIQRTQQEDSAVYLCASSRQGGAQPQHFGDGTRLSIL.

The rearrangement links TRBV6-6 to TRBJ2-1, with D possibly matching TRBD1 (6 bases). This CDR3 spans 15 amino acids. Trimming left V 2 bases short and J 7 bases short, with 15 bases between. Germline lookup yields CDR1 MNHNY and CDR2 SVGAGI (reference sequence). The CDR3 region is CASSYLPNRANEQFF. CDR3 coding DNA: TGTGCCAGCAGTTACCTCCCGAACAGGGCGAATGAGCAGTTCTTC.

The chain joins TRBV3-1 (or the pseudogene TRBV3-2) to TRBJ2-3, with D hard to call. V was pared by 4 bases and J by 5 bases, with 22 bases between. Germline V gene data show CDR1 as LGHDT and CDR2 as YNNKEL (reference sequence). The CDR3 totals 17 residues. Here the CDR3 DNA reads TGTGCCAGCAGCCTTAAGAGGCCGGGCCGACGAAGAGATACGCAGTATTTT. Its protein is CASSLKRPGRRRDTQYF.

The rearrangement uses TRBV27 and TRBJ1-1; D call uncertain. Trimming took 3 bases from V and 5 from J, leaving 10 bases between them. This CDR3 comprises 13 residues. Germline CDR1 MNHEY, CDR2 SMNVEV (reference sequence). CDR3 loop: CASSFPGRTEAFF. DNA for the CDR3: TGTGCCAGCAGTTTCCCAGGACGGACTGAAGCTTTCTTT.

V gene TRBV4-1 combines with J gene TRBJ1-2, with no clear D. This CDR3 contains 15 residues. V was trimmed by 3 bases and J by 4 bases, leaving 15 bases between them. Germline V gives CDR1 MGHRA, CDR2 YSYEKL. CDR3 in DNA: TGCGCCAGCAGCCAGAGCACGACGGGCCTCTATGGCTACACCTTC. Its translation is CASSQSTTGLYGYTF.

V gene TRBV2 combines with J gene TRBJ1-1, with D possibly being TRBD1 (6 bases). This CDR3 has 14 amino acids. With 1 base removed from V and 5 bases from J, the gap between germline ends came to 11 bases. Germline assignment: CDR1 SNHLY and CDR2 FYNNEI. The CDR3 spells CASSEEIRGTEAFF. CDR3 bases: TGTGCCAGCAGTGAAGAAATAAGGGGGACTGAAGCTTTCTTT.

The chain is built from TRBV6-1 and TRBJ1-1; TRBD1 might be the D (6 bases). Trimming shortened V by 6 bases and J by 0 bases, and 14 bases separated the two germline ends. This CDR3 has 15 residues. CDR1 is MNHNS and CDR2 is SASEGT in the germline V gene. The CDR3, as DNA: TGTGCCAGCAGCTCCCGGGGGCTGATGAACACTGAAGCTTTCTTT. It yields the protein CASSSRGLMNTEAFF.

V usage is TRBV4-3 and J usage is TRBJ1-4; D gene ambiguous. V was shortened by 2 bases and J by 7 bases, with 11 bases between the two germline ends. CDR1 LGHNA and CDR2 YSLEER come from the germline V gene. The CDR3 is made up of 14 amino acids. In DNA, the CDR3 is TGCGCCAGCAGCCAACAATCTTTGGGTGAAAAACTGTTTTTT. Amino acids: CASSQQSLGEKLFF.

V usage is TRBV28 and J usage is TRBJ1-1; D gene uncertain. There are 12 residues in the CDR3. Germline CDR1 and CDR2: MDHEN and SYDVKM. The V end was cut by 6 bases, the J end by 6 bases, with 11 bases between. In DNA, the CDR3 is TGTGCCAGCAGCCCAGATGCGGCTGAAGCTTTCTTT. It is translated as CASSPDAAEAFF.

The CDR3 bases are TGTGCCAGCCACGGGTCGAGCGGGGGGTCTCAAACCTACAATGAGCAGTTCTTC. Encoded protein: CASHGSSGGSQTYNEQFF. The chain couples TRBV18 to TRBJ2-1; TRBD2 aligns across 9 bases. The germline V gene encodes CDR1 KGHSH and CDR2 LQKENI. CDR3 length: 18 residues. Trimming cost V 8 bases and J 2 bases; bases outside gene matches: 16.

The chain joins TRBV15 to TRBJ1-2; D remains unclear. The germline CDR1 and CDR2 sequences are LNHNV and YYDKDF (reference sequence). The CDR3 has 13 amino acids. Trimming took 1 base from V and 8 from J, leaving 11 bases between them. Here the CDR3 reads CATSRGPSRGYTF. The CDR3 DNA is TGTGCCACCAGCAGAGGGCCCTCCAGGGGCTACACCTTC.